The 9 T cell receptor beta chains listed next were all sequenced from one sample in a study of graft-versus-host responses after intestinal transplantation. The repertoire was sequenced with immunoSEQ multiplex PCR; TCRdb's copy has only in-frame clones and lacks some. Of tens of thousands of clones in the sample, 90% to 95% were seen once. These TCRs' antigens remain unknown. Sequenced material: unstimulated CD8+ T cells sorted from spleen or lymph node cells, taken before intestinal transplant. These receptors were obtained from a human donor who received an intestinal transplant.

The chain has TRBV4-1 and TRBJ2-7; 9 bases line up with TRBD2. The CDR3 spans 15 residues. CDR1 is MGHRA and CDR2 is YSYEKL in the germline V gene. Trimming removed 3 bases from V and 4 bases from J; junction bases left unmatched: 7. As DNA, the CDR3 is TGCGCCAGCAGCCAGAGTAGCGGGAGTGGGTACGAGCAGTACTTC. Amino acid sequence: CASSQSSGSGYEQYF.

The genes are TRBV27 and TRBJ1-1; D remains unclear. Germline V lookup: CDR1 MNHEY, CDR2 SMNVEV (reference sequence). The CDR3 runs 13 residues. V dropped 6 bases and J dropped 8 bases, with 16 bases sitting between them. The CDR3 region has the DNA TGTGCCAGCAGCCTGGCGGGCTTGGGAGAAGCTTTCTTT. This gives the protein CASSLAGLGEAFF.

CDR3 residues: CASSLAPSGDSYNEQFF. CDR3 coding DNA: TGCGCCAGCAGCTTGGCGCCTAGCGGGGACTCCTACAATGAGCAGTTCTTC. The V and J genes are TRBV5-1 and TRBJ2-1; 9 positions agree with TRBD2. Losses at the gene ends were 0 bases for V and 0 bases for J; bases not matched to a gene: 4. The V gene's germline CDR1 is SGHRS and CDR2 YFSETQ. The CDR3 length is 17 residues.

The chain is built from TRBV13 and TRBJ1-3; 8 bases line up with TRBD1. The junction had 3 bases not matched to a gene; V was cut back by 4 bases and J by 4 bases. The CDR3 contains 14 residues. Germline V gene lookup returns CDR1 PRHDT and CDR2 FYEKMQ (reference sequence). This CDR3 reads CASSWTGIGNTIYF. The CDR3 DNA follows: TGTGCCAGCAGCTGGACAGGGATAGGAAACACCATATATTTT.

The chain couples TRBV27 to TRBJ2-5; the match to TRBD2 covers 9 bases. The end of the DNA fits TRBJ2-7 better, so the J call may be wrong. Per germline, CDR1 MNHEY and CDR2 SMNVEV (reference sequence). This CDR3 contains 16 residues. The CDR3 region is CASSGRAGGVSYEQYF. The CDR3 DNA follows: TGTGCCAGCAGTGGCAGAGCGGGAGGTGTCTCCTACGAGCAGTACTTC.

In nucleotides, the CDR3 is TGTGCCAGTGGAGGGCCGCCTTCAACAGATACGCAGTATTTT. Translation: CASGGPPSTDTQYF. The chain recombines TRBV27 with TRBJ2-3; D might be TRBD2 (6 bases). The CDR3 contains 14 residues. Trimming removed 9 bases at V and 3 bases at J, with 16 bases between. The germline V gene has CDR1 MNHEY and CDR2 SMNVEV (reference sequence).

This clone showed up just once. The chain links TRBV27 to TRBJ1-1; 7 bases map to TRBD1. V was clipped by 4 bases and J by 0 bases; unmatched bases: 8. CDR1 and CDR2 (germline): MNHEY, SMNVEV (reference sequence). This CDR3 region has 16 residues. CDR3 in DNA: TGTGCCAGCAGTTCTGAGACAGGGCCCATGAACACTGAAGCTTTCTTT. It codes for CASSSETGPMNTEAFF.

The rearrangement joins TRBV9 to TRBJ1-5; no reliable D call. Germline values: CDR1 SGDLS, CDR2 YYNGEE. The CDR3 consists of 14 residues. Trimming took off 0 bases at V and 0 bases at J, with 4 bases between the two ends. The CDR3 sequence: CASSVGASNQPQHF. The CDR3 DNA follows: TGTGCCAGCAGCGTAGGAGCTAGCAATCAGCCCCAGCATTTT.

The chain recombines TRBV7-9 with TRBJ2-1; no definite D call. Deletions cut 6 bases from V and 3 bases from J, with 18 bases between. The CDR3 totals 16 residues. The germline V gene encodes CDR1 SEHNR and CDR2 FQNEAQ (reference sequence). The DNA for the CDR3 is TGTGCCAGCAGTACTTCCCTGACAACCAACTACAATGAGCAGTTCTTC. Translating gives CASSTSLTTNYNEQFF. Looking up the rest from reference TRBV7-9 and TRBJ2-1 gives the full variable domain: DTGVSQNPRHKITKRGQNVTFRCDPISEHNRLYWYRQTLGQGPEFLTYFQNEAQLEKSRLLSDRFSAERPKGSFSTLEIQRTEQGDSAMYLCASSTSLTTNYNEQFFGPGTRLTVL.